Listed here is a single T cell receptor (beta chain). Its antigen is as yet unknown. From germline, CDR1 is KGHSH and CDR2 LQKENI. The length of the CDR3 is 12 residues. The V gene lost 3 bases and the J gene lost 7 bases, with 9 bases spanning the gap. The sample belongs to a study of T cell responses to AZD1222 COVID-19 vaccine. The study, taken as a whole, reports: Donors skewed white British and female; clonal diversity was possibly underestimated.

This table comes from immunoSEQ multiplex PCR, and its TCRdb copy is limited to in-frame clones, with some not included. This sample carries around 180,000 clones, 80% to 90% of them seen once, and the ten largest clones take around 2.5%. Sequenced material: peripheral blood, taken on day 0 of MenACWY control vaccination. V is TRBV18 and J is TRBJ1-1; D is possibly TRBD1 (6 bases). The TCR originated in an adult in good health. CDR3 DNA: TGTGCCAGCTCACCGCCAGGGGTTGAAGCTTTCTTT. Its translation is CASSPPGVEAFF.